This T cell receptor beta chain is drawn from a study of blood T cell repertoires in COVID-19. Across the study: Samples came from the United States, Italy and Spain, spanning acute and convalescent COVID-19. Nucleic acid was either cDNA or gDNA, and it came from T cells, B-cell-depleted T cells, or PBMCs.

Per the original data handling: Reference gene primer amplification gave nucleated cell count estimates. TCRdb's copy holds only in-frame clones and misses some; the assay was immunoSEQ multiplex PCR. D and trimming were read from the DNA, whereas the V and J calls and clone size are those reported in that table. The sample lists 90,000 to 120,000 clones; 84% were seen once. Trimming stripped 1 base from V and 2 bases from J, with 8 bases between. In germline, CDR1 is SGHTA, CDR2 FQGNSA. This CDR3 has 14 amino acids. V gene TRBV7-2 combines with J gene TRBJ1-2; TRBD1 is a possible D gene (5 bases). Input material: peripheral blood. This receptor was obtained from a human donor in a cohort sampled during active COVID-19. The CDR3 region is CASSLETENYGYTF. The DNA for the CDR3 is TGTGCCAGCAGCTTAGAGACAGAGAACTATGGCTACACCTTC.